These T cell receptor beta chains were read from a single sample in a study of OX40 agonist ivuxolimab in advanced cancers. Using immunoSEQ multiplex PCR, the repertoire was profiled, and TCRdb retains in-frame clones only, with some absent. The table has approximately 84,000 clones, about 92% seen once. The specimen was CD4+ or CD8+ T cells sorted from blood, collected in a trial of the OX40 agonist ivuxolimab. Receptor source: an adult with an advanced solid tumor such as melanoma, head and neck, liver or kidney cancer. The CDR3 runs from the conserved cysteine through the conserved F or W. D genes are given only for firm matches. Clone sizes are given selectively: once, few, many, or a class where the clone is expanded.

NA TRBJ2-1 TRBV7-8 NA CASSSGLNEQFF TGTGCCAGCAGCTCGGGACTCAATGAGCAGTTCTTC
NA TRBJ1-1 TRBV10-2 NA CASSGMGREAFF TGCGCCAGCAGTGGTATGGGTAGAGAAGCTTTCTTT
NA TRBJ1-1 TRBV25-1 NA CASSETGRGAAFF TGTGCCAGCAGTGAGACGGGGCGAGGGGCCGCTTTCTTT
NA TRBJ2-7 TRBV5-1 NA CASSLGFRDTNPESYEQYF TGCGCCAGCAGCTTGGGTTTCCGGGATACTAACCCGGAGTCCTACGAGCAGTACTTC
TRBD2 TRBJ2-1 TRBV12-5 NA CASGLGLADNEQFF TGTGCTAGTGGTTTGGGACTAGCTGACAATGAGCAGTTCTTC
TRBD1 TRBJ2-5 TRBV5-1 NA CASSLARTGGYETQYF TGCGCCAGCAGCTTGGCCAGGACAGGGGGCTATGAGACCCAGTACTTC
TRBD2 TRBJ2-7 TRBV7-2 few CASSLSRGSSYEQYF TGTGCCAGCAGCTTATCGCGCGGGAGCTCCTACGAGCAGTACTTC
NA TRBJ1-4 TRBV25-1 once CASSDPNNEKLFF TGTGCCAGCAGTGACCCAAACAATGAAAAACTGTTTTTT
NA TRBJ2-3 TRBV6-5 NA CASTPTGTTDTQYF TGTGCCAGCACTCCAACCGGGACCACAGATACGCAGTATTTT
TRBD1 TRBJ1-3 TRBV5-1 NA CASSPGTGMSSGNTIYF TGCGCCAGCAGCCCCGGGACAGGCATGAGCTCTGGAAACACCATATATTTT
NA TRBJ1-2 TRBV4-2 once CASSHLSSGGSYGYTF TGTGCCAGCAGCCATTTATCCTCTGGCGGCTCCTATGGCTACACCTTC
NA TRBJ2-7 TRBV9 NA CASSVAVFSYEQYF TGTGCCAGCAGCGTAGCAGTCTTCTCCTACGAGCAGTACTTC
NA TRBJ2-7 TRBV7-6 once CASSLALDREQYF TGTGCCAGCAGCTTAGCTCTGGATCGCGAGCAGTACTTC
TRBD2 TRBJ2-1 TRBV19 NA CASSIRGLAGVYNEQFF TGTGCCAGTAGTATCCGCGGACTAGCGGGAGTCTACAATGAGCAGTTCTTC
NA TRBJ1-4 TRBV19 NA CASSILPEKLFF TGTGCCAGTAGTATACTTCCGGAAAAACTGTTTTTT
NA TRBJ2-5 TRBV5-1 few CASSLLTQETQYF TGCGCCAGCAGCTTACTAACCCAAGAGACCCAGTACTTC
TRBD1 TRBJ2-7 TRBV30 NA CAWGTGRVYEQYF TGTGCCTGGGGGACAGGGAGAGTTTACGAGCAGTACTTC
NA TRBJ1-1 TRBV11-2 NA CASSPDRMNTEAFF TGTGCCAGCAGCCCGGACAGAATGAACACTGAAGCTTTCTTT
NA TRBJ2-3 TRBV19 NA CASSFGPSTDTQYF TGTGCCAGTAGTTTTGGACCTAGCACAGATACGCAGTATTTT
TRBD1 TRBJ2-3 TRBV6-1 NA CASSGQKQGVDTQYF TGTGCCAGCAGTGGACAGAAACAGGGGGTAGATACGCAGTATTTT
TRBD2 TRBJ2-7 TRBV29-1 NA CSVGGASGSPSYEQYF TGCAGCGTTGGGGGGGCTAGCGGGAGTCCGTCCTACGAGCAGTACTTC
NA TRBJ2-5 TRBV5-8 NA CASRRQLQETQYF TGTGCCAGCAGAAGGCAGCTCCAAGAGACCCAGTACTTC
NA TRBJ1-2 TRBV5-4 NA CASSGPGKWIGYTF TGTGCCAGCAGCGGGCCGGGGAAATGGATTGGCTACACCTTC
NA TRBJ2-5 TRBV5-1 NA CASSLAGGQETQYF TGCGCCAGCAGCTTGGCCGGGGGACAAGAGACCCAGTACTTC
TRBD1 TRBJ2-3 TRBV6-5 NA CASRGQGYTDTQYF TGTGCCAGCAGGGGACAGGGTTACACAGATACGCAGTATTTT
NA TRBJ2-3 TRBV10-3 NA CAISGSGDASTDTQYF TGTGCCATCAGTGGTTCAGGGGACGCGAGCACAGATACGCAGTATTTT
NA TRBJ1-4 TRBV5-1 NA CASSLVKINEKLFF TGCGCCAGCAGCTTGGTTAAGATTAATGAAAAACTGTTTTTT
NA TRBJ2-7 TRBV5-1 NA CASSILAASTHEQYF TGCGCCAGCAGCATACTAGCAGCAAGTACCCACGAGCAGTACTTC
TRBD1 TRBJ2-5 TRBV6-1 NA CASTRDRGQETQYF TGTGCCAGCACCAGAGACAGGGGACAAGAGACCCAGTACTTC
TRBD1 TRBJ1-5 TRBV7-6 NA CASSSGTGPNQPQHF TGTGCCAGCAGCTCCGGGACAGGCCCAAATCAGCCCCAGCATTTT
NA TRBJ1-1 TRBV7-3 NA CASSFGGSTEAFF TGTGCCAGCAGCTTCGGGGGCAGCACTGAAGCTTTCTTT
NA TRBJ2-7 TRBV2 few CASSDISSSYEQYF TGTGCCAGCAGTGACATTTCGAGCTCCTACGAGCAGTACTTC
NA TRBJ1-3 TRBV10-3 few CAIRNQGSGNTIYF TGTGCCATCAGAAATCAGGGATCAGGAAACACCATATATTTT
NA TRBJ2-1 TRBV4-1 NA CASSQIGRRVSEFF TGCGCCAGCAGCCAAATTGGGAGGCGGGTCTCAGAGTTCTTC
NA TRBJ2-5 TRBV19 NA CASSIGQGGPQETQYF TGTGCCAGTAGTATAGGGCAGGGAGGTCCCCAAGAGACCCAGTACTTC
TRBD1 TRBJ2-7 TRBV5-6 NA CASSRTGHSYEQYF TGTGCCAGCAGCAGGACAGGTCACTCCTACGAGCAGTACTTC
TRBD2 TRBJ2-3 TRBV5-1 NA CASSPRLAGDTQYF TGCGCCAGCAGCCCACGACTAGCGGGAGATACGCAGTATTTT
TRBD2 TRBJ2-7 TRBV10-2 NA CASSGLAGMYEQYF TGCGCCAGCAGCGGACTAGCGGGAATGTACGAGCAGTACTTC
TRBD2 TRBJ2-5 TRBV9 NA CASSPRLAAQETQYF TGTGCCAGCAGCCCGAGACTAGCAGCTCAAGAGACCCAGTACTTC
NA TRBJ1-2 TRBV2 NA CASRRETGAYGYTF TGTGCCAGCAGGAGGGAGACAGGAGCCTATGGCTACACCTTC
NA TRBJ1-5 TRBV19 NA CASSIRWAGQPQHF TGTGCCAGTAGTATAAGGTGGGCCGGTCAGCCCCAGCATTTT
NA TRBJ2-2 TRBV6-5 once CASSYYLTGELFF TGTGCCAGCAGTTATTACCTCACCGGGGAGCTGTTTTTT
NA TRBJ2-7 TRBV29-1 NA CSAHRESFDEQYF TGCAGCGCACACAGGGAATCCTTTGACGAGCAGTACTTC
NA TRBJ2-7 TRBV7-8 NA CASSLIPSPGVEQYF TGTGCCAGCAGCTTAATTCCCAGTCCAGGAGTGGAGCAGTACTTC
TRBD1 TRBJ1-2 TRBV19 NA CATSWGGQGSYGYTF TGTGCCACCTCGTGGGGAGGACAGGGTTCCTATGGCTACACCTTC